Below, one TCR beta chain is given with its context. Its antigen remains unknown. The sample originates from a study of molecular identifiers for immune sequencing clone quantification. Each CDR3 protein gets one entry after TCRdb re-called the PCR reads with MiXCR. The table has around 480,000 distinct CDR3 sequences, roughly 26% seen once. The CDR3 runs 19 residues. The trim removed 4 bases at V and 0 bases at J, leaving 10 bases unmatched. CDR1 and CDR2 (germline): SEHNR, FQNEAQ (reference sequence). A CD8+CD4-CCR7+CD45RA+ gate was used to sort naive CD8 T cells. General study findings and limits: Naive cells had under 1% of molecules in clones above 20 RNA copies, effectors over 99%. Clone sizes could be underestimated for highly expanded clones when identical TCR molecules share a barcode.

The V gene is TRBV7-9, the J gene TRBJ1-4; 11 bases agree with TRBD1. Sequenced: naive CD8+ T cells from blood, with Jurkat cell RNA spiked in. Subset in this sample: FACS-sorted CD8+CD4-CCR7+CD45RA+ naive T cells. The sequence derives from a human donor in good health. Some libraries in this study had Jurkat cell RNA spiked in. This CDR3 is CASSSGQGAVMATNEKLFF. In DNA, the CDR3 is TGTGCCAGCAGCTCCGGACAGGGGGCAGTAATGGCAACTAATGAAAAACTGTTTTTT.